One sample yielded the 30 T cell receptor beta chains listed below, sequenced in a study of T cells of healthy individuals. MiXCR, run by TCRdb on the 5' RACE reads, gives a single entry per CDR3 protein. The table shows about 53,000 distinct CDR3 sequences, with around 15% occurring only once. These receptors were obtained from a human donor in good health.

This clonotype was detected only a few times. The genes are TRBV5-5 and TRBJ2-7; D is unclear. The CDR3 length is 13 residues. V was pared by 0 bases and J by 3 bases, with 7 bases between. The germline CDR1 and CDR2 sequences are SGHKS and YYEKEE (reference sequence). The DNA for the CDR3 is TGTGCCAGCAGCTTGGGTGCTAGCTACGAGCAGTACTTC. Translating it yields CASSLGASYEQYF.

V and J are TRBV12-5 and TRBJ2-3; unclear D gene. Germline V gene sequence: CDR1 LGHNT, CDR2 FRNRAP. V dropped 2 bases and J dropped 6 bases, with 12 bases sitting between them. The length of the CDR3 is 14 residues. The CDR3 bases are TGTGCTAGTGGTTTGTTCGCCGGTGAGGATACGCAGTATTTT. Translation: CASGLFAGEDTQYF.

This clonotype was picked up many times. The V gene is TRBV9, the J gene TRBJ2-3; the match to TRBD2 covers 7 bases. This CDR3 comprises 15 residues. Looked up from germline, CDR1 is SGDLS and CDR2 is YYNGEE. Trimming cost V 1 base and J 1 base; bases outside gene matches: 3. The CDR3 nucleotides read TGTGCCAGCAGCGTAAGTCTAGCGGGCACAGATACGCAGTATTTT. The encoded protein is CASSVSLAGTDTQYF.

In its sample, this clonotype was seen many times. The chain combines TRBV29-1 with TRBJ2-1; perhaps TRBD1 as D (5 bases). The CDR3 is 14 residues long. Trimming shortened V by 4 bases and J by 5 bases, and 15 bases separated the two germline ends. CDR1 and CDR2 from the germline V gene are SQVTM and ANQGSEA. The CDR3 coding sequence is TGCAGCGTTGTTCCCCAGGGATGGAACAATGAGCAGTTCTTC. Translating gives CSVVPQGWNNEQFF.

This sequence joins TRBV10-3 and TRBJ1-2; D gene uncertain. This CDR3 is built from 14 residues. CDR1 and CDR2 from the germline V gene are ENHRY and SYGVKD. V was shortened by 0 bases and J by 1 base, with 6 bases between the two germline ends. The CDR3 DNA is TGTGCCATCAGTGAGTCTGTGCGTAACTATGGCTACACCTTC. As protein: CAISESVRNYGYTF.

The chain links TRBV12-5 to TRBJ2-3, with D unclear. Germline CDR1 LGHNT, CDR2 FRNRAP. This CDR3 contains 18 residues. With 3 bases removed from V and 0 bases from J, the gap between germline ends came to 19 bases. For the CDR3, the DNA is TGTGCTAGTGGTTTAATGATGGACGGAGCCACTAGCACAGATACGCAGTATTTT. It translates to CASGLMMDGATSTDTQYF.

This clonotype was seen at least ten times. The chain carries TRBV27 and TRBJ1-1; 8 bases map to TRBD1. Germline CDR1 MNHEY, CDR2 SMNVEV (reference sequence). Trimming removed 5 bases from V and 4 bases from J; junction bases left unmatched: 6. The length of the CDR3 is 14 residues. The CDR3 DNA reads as TGTGCCAGCAGTCTCGGACAGGGATTCACTGAAGCTTTCTTT. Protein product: CASSLGQGFTEAFF.

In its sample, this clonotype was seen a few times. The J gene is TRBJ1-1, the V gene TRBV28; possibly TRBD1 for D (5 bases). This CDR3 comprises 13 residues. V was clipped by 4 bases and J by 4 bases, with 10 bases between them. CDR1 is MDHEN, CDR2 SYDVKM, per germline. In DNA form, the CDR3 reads TGTGCCAGCAGTTACGCTGGGGCCACTGAAGCTTTCTTT. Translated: CASSYAGATEAFF.

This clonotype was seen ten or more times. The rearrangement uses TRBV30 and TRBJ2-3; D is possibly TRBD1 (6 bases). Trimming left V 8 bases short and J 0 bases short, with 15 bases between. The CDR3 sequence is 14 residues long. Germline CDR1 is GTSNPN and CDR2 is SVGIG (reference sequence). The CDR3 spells CARSLGGSTDTQYF. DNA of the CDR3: TGTGCCCGCTCGTTAGGGGGTAGCACAGATACGCAGTATTTT.

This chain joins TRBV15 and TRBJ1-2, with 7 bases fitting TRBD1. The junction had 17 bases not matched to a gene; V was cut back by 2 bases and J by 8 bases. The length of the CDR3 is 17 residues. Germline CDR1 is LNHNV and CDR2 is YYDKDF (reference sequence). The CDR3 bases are TGTGCCACCAGCAGACCTGGGACGTTGACAGGGACGGAAGGCTACACCTTC. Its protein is CATSRPGTLTGTEGYTF.

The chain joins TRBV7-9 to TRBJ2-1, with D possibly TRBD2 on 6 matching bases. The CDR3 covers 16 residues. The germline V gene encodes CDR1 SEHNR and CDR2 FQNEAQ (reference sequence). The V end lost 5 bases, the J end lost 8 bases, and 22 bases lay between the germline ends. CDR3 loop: CASSPTGVPPFDEQFF. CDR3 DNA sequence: TGTGCCAGCAGCCCGACGGGGGTCCCCCCTTTCGATGAGCAGTTCTTC.

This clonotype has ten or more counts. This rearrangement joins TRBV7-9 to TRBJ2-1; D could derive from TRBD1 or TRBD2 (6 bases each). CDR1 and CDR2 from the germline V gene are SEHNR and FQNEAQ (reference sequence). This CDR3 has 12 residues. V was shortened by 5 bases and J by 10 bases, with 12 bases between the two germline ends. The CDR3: CASSHGGREQFF. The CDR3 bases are TGTGCCAGCAGCCACGGGGGCAGGGAGCAGTTCTTC.

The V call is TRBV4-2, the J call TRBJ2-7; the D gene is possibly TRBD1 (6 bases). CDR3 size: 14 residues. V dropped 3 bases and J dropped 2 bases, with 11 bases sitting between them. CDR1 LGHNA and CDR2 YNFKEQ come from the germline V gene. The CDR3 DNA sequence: TGTGCCAGCAGCCAGGGAAGGGACACCTACGAGCAGTACTTC. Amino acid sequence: CASSQGRDTYEQYF.

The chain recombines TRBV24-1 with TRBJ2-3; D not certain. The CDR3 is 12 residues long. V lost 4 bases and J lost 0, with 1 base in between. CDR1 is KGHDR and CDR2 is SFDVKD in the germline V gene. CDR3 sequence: CATSDSTDTQYF. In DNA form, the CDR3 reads TGTGCCACCAGTGACAGCACAGATACGCAGTATTTT.

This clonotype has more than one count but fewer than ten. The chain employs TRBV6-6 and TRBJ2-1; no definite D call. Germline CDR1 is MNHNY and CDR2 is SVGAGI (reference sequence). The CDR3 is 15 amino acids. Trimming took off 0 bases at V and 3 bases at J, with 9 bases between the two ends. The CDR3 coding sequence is TGTGCCAGCAGTTACTCACGATTCGACTACAATGAGCAGTTCTTC. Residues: CASSYSRFDYNEQFF.

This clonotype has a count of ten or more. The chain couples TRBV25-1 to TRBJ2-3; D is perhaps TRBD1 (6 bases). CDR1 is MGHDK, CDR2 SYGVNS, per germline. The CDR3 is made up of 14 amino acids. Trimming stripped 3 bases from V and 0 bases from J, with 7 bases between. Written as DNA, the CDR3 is TGTGCCAGCAGTGAGACAGGTAGCACAGATACGCAGTATTTT. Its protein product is CASSETGSTDTQYF. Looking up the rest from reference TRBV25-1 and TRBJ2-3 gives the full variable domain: EADIYQTPRYLVIGTGKKITLECSQTMGHDKMYWYQQDPGMELHLIHYSYGVNSTEKGDLSSESTVSRIRTEHFPLTLESARPSHTSQYLCASSETGSTDTQYFGPGTRLTVL.

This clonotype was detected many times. CDR3 DNA: TGCAGTGCTAGGGCTAGCGGGAACACAGATACGCAGTATTTT. Its protein is CSARASGNTDTQYF. V is TRBV20-1 and J is TRBJ2-3; 9 nucleotides line up with TRBD2. This CDR3 comprises 14 residues. The junction had 3 bases not matched to a gene; V was cut back by 3 bases and J by 2 bases. Germline V gene data show CDR1 as DFQATT and CDR2 as SNEGSKA (reference sequence).

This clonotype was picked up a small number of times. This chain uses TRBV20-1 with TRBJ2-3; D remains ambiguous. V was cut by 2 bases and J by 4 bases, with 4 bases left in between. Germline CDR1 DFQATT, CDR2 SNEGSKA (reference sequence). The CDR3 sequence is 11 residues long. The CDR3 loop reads CSARKPDTQYF. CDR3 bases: TGCAGTGCTAGAAAGCCAGATACGCAGTATTTT.

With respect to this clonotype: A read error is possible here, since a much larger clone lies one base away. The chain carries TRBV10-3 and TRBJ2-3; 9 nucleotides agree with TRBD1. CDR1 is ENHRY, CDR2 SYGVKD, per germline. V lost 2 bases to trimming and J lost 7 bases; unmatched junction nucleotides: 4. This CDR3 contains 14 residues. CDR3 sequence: CAISEGTGRNTQYF. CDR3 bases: TGTGCCATCAGTGAGGGGACAGGGAGGAATACGCAGTATTTT.

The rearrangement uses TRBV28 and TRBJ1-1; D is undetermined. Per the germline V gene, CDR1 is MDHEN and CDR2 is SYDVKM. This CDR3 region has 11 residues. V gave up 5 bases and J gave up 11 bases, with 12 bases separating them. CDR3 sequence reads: CASSGTWEAFF. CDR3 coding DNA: TGTGCCAGCAGTGGAACCTGGGAGGCTTTCTTT.

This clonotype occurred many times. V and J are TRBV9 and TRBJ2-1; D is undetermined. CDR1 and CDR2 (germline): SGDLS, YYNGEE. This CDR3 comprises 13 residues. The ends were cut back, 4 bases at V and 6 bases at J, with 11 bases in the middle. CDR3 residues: CASSLEGSNEQFF. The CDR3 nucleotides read TGTGCCAGCAGCCTGGAAGGGTCCAATGAGCAGTTCTTC.

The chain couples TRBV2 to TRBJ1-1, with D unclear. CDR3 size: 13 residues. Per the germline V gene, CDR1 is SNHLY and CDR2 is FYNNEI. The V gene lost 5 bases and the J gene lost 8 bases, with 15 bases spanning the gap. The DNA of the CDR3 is TGTGCCAGCAGTAAATTCATGGTTAAGGAAGCTTTCTTT. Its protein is CASSKFMVKEAFF.

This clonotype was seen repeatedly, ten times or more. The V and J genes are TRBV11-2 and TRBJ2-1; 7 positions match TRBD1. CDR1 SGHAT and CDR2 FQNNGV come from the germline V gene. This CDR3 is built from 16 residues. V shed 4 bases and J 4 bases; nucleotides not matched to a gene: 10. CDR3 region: CASSSKGASTYNEQFF. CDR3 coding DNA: TGTGCCAGCAGCTCAAAGGGGGCATCAACATACAATGAGCAGTTCTTC.

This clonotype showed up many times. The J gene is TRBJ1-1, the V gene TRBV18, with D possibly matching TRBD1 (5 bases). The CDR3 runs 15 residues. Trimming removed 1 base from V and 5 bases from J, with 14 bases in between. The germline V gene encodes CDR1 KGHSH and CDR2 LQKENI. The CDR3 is CASSPRGYTSTEAFF. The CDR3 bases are TGTGCCAGCTCACCACGGGGGTATACTTCAACTGAAGCTTTCTTT.

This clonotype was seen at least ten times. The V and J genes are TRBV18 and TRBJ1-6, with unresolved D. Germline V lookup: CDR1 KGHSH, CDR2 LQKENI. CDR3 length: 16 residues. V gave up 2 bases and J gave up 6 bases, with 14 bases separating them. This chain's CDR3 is CASSPSARRSNSPLHF. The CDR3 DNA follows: TGTGCCAGCTCACCAAGCGCCAGACGGAGTAATTCACCCCTCCACTTT. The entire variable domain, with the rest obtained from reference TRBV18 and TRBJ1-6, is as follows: NAGVMQNPRHLVRRRGQEARLRCSPMKGHSHVYWYRQLPEEGLKFMVYLQKENIIDESGMPKERFSAEFPKEGPSILRIQQVVRGDSAAYFCASSPSARRSNSPLHFGNGTRLTVT.

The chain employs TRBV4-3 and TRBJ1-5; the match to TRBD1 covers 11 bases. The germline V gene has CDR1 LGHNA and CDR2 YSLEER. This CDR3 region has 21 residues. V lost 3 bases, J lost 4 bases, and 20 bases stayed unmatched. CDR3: CASSHRPGTGGRNDRNQPQHF. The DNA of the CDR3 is TGCGCCAGCAGCCATCGCCCCGGGACAGGGGGAAGGAATGATAGGAATCAGCCCCAGCATTTT.

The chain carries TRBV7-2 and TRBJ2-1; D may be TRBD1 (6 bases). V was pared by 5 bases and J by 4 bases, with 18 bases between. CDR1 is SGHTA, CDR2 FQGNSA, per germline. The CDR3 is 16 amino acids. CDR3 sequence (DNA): TGTGCCAGCAGCACCCCCAGGGGTGGGTTTTACAATGAGCAGTTCTTC. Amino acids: CASSTPRGGFYNEQFF.

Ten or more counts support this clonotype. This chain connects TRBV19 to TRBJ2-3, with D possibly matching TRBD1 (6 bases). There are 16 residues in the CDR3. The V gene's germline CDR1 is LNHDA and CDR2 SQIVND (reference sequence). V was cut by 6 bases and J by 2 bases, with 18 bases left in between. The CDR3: CASRGLRQVNTDTQYF. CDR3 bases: TGTGCCAGTAGAGGCCTCAGACAGGTCAACACAGATACGCAGTATTTT.

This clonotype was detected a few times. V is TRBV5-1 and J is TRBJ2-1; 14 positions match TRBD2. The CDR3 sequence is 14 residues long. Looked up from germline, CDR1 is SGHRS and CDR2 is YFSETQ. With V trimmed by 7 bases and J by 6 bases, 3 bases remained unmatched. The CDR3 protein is CASQGLAGVNEQFF. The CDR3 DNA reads TGCGCCAGCCAGGGACTAGCGGGAGTCAATGAGCAGTTCTTC.

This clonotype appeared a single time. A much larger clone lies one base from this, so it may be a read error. This CDR3 is CASSLGAGWVVNTGAFF. Here the CDR3 DNA reads TGCGCCAGCAGCTTGGGTGCAGGGTGGGTAGTGAACACTGGAGCTTTCTTT. The chain employs TRBV5-1 and TRBJ1-1; a possible D gene is TRBD1 (5 bases). The CDR3 is made up of 17 amino acids. Germline assignment: CDR1 SGHRS and CDR2 YFSETQ.